This T cell receptor (beta chain) was sequenced in a study of blood T cell repertoires in COVID-19. Recovery meant two consecutive negative NP/OP PCR tests, professional clearance, or resolved symptoms. In the original processing: For nucleated cells, counts were estimated from reference gene primer amplification. Here immunoSEQ multiplex PCR was the method, and the copy in TCRdb shows in-frame clones only, minus some. V and J calls and clone size are copied from that table; D and trimming were computed from the DNA. The sample has 300,000 or so clones, 86% seen once. This receptor was identified in a woman between 18 and 29 years old who had recovered from COVID-19. Material: PBMCs or T cells enriched from blood (not recorded which).

The CDR3, as DNA: TGTGCCTGCTCGACAGGGGGCAATCAGCCCCAGCATTTT. The encoded protein is CACSTGGNQPQHF. The V call is TRBV30, the J call TRBJ1-5; 8 bases are shared with TRBD1. The germline V gene encodes CDR1 GTSNPN and CDR2 SVGIG (reference sequence). This CDR3 is built from 13 residues. V was pared by 6 bases and J by 2 bases, with 3 bases of the junction left unmatched.